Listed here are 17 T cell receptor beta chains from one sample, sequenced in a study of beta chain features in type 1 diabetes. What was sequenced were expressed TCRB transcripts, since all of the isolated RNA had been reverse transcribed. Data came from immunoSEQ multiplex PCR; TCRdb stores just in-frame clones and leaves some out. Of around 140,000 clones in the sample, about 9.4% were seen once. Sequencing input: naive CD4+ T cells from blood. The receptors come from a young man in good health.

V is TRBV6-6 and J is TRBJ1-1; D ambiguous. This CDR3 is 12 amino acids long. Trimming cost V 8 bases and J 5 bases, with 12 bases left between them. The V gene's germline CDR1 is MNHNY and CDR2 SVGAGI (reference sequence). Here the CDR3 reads CASAGFGTEAFF. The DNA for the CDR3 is TGTGCCAGCGCGGGGTTCGGAACTGAAGCTTTCTTT.

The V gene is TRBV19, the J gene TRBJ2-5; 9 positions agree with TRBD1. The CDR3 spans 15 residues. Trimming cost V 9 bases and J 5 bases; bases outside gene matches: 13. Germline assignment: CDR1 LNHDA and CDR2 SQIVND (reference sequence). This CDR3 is CASNEPGQGVETQYF. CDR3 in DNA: TGTGCCAGCAATGAACCGGGACAGGGTGTGGAGACCCAGTACTTC.

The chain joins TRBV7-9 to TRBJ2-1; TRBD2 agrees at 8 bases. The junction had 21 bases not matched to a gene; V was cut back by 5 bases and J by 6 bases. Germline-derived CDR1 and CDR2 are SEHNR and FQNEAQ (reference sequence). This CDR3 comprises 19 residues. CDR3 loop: CASSRRNGGAVELRNEQFF. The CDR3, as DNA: TGTGCCAGCAGCAGACGCAACGGGGGGGCAGTCGAATTACGCAATGAGCAGTTCTTC.

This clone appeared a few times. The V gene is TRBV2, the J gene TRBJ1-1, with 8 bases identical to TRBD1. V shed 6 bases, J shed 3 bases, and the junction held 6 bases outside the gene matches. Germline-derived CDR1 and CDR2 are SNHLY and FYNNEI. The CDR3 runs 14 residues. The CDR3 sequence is CASRKTGGYTEAFF. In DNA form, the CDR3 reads TGTGCCAGCAGAAAAACAGGGGGGTACACTGAAGCTTTCTTT. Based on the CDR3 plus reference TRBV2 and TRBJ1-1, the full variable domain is EPEVTQTPSHQVTQMGQEVILRCVPISNHLYFYWYRQILGQKVEFLVSFYNNEISEKSEIFDDQFSVERPDGSNFTLKIRSTKLEDSAMYFCASRKTGGYTEAFFGQGTRLTVV.

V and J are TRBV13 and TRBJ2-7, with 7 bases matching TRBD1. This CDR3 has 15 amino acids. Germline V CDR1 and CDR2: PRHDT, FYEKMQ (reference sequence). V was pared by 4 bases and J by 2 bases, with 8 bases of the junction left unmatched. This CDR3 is CASSSKTTGTYEQYF. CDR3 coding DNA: TGTGCCAGCAGCTCGAAAACGACAGGGACCTACGAGCAGTACTTC.

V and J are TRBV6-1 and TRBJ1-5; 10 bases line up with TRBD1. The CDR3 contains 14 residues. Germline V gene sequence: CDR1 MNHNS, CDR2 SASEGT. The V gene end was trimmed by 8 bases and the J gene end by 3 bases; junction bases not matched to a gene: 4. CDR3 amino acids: CASSDRGSNQPQHF. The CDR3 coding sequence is TGTGCCAGCTCGGACAGGGGGTCCAATCAGCCCCAGCATTTT.

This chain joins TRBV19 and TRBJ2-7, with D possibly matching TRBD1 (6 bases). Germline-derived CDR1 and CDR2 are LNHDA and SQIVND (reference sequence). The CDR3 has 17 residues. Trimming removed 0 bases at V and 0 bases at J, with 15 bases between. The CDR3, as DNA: TGTGCCAGTAGTATAGATCTCGCCAGGGGTTCCTCCTACGAGCAGTACTTC. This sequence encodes CASSIDLARGSSYEQYF.

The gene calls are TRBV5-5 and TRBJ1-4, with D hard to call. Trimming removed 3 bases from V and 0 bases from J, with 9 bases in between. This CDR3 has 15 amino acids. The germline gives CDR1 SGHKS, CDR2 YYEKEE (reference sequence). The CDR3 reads CASSSVATTNEKLFF. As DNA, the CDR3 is TGTGCCAGCAGCTCGGTTGCCACAACTAATGAAAAACTGTTTTTT.

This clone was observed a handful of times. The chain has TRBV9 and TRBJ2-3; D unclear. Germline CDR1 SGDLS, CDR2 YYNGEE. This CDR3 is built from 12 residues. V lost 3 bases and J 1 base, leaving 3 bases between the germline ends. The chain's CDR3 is CASSARTDTQYF. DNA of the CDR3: TGTGCCAGCAGCGCTCGCACAGATACGCAGTATTTT.

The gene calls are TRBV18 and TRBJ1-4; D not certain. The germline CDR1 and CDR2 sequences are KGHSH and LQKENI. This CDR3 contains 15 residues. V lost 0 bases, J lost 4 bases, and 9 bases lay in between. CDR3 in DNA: TGTGCCAGCTCACCACCAGCCCAGGATAATGAAAAACTGTTTTTT. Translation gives CASSPPAQDNEKLFF.

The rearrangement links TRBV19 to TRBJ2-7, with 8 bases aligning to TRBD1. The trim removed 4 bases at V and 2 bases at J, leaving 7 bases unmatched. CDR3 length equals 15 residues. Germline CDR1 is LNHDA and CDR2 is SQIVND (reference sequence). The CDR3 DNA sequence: TGTGCCAGTAGTAATGCCGGGACAGGAACCTACGAGCAGTACTTC. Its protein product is CASSNAGTGTYEQYF.

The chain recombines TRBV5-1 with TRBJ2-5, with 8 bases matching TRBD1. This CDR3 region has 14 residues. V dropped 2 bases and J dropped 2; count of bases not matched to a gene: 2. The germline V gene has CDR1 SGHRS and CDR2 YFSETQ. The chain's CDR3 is CASSFGQGQETQYF. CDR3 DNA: TGCGCCAGCAGCTTTGGACAGGGTCAAGAGACCCAGTACTTC.

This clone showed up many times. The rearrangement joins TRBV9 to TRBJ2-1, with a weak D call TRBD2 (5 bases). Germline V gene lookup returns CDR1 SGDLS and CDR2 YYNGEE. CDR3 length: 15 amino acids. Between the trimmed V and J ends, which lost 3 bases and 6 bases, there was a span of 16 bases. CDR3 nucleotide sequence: TGTGCCAGCAGCGCGAGCGGACTCAACACCAATGAGCAGTTCTTC. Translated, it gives CASSASGLNTNEQFF.

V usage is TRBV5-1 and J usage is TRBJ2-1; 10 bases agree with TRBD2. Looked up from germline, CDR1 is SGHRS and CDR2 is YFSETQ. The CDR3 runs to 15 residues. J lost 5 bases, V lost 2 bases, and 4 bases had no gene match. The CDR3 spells CASSLLAGNHNEQFF. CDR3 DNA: TGCGCCAGCAGCTTACTAGCGGGGAACCACAATGAGCAGTTCTTC.

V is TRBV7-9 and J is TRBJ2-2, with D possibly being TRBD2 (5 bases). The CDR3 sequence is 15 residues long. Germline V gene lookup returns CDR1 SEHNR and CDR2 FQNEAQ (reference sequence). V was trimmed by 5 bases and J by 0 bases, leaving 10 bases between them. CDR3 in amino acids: CASSLTRANTGELFF. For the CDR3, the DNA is TGTGCCAGCAGCCTTACTAGAGCGAACACCGGGGAGCTGTTTTTT.

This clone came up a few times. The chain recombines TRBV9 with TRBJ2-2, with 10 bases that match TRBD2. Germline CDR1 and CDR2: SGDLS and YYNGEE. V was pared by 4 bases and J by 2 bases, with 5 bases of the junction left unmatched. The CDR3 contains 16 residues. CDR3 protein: CASSPLAGANTGELFF. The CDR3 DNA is TGTGCCAGCAGCCCTCTAGCGGGGGCAAACACCGGGGAGCTGTTTTTT.

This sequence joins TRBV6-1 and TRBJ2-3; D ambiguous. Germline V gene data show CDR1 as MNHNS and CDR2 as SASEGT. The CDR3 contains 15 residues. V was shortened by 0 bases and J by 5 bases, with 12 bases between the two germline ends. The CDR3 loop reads CASSEALPSGDTQYF. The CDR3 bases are TGTGCCAGCAGTGAAGCGCTCCCCTCGGGAGATACGCAGTATTTT.